A single sample gave rise to the 11 T cell receptor beta chains below, sequenced in a study of blood T cell repertoires in COVID-19. Sequencing was performed with immunoSEQ multiplex PCR; in TCRdb, only in-frame clones are kept and a portion is missing. The sample includes around 160,000 clones, roughly 85% of them seen just once. Sequencing input: peripheral blood. The receptors were sampled from a woman in her fifties or sixties with COVID-19, enrolled during active disease.

The CDR3 loop is CASSPGAGSYEQYF. For the CDR3, the DNA is TGTGCCAGCAGCCCCGGGGCCGGGAGCTACGAGCAGTACTTC. V gene TRBV7-2 combines with J gene TRBJ2-7; tentative D call: TRBD2 (6 bases). V lost 5 bases, J lost 3 bases, and 14 bases lay in between. Germline-derived CDR1 and CDR2 are SGHTA and FQGNSA. The CDR3 spans 14 residues.

The gene calls are TRBV25-1 and TRBJ1-3; perhaps TRBD1 as D (5 bases). This CDR3 contains 15 residues. The V gene's germline CDR1 is MGHDK and CDR2 SYGVNS. V lost 2 bases and J 4 bases, leaving 12 bases between the germline ends. CDR3 nucleotides: TGTGCCAGCAGTGAACTGACAGCTGGGGGAAACACCATATATTTT. The encoded protein is CASSELTAGGNTIYF.

The genes are TRBV2 and TRBJ2-6; D unresolved. The V gene's germline CDR1 is SNHLY and CDR2 FYNNEI. Trimming left V 6 bases short and J 0 bases short, with 9 bases between. This CDR3 has 15 residues. For the CDR3, the DNA is TGTGCCAGCAGCCCCCGGAGCTCTGGGGCCAACGTCCTGACTTTC. Translating it yields CASSPRSSGANVLTF.

V usage is TRBV18 and J usage is TRBJ1-1, with D unresolved. V shed 3 bases and J shed 8 bases, with 10 bases lying between them. Germline CDR1 reads KGHSH; CDR2 reads LQKENI. The CDR3 contains 12 residues. The DNA for the CDR3 is TGTGCCAGCTCACCCAAAGCCTCGGAAGCTTTCTTT. This translates into CASSPKASEAFF.

The chain carries TRBV18 and TRBJ1-2; perhaps TRBD1 as D (5 bases). The CDR3 totals 15 residues. Germline-derived CDR1 and CDR2 are KGHSH and LQKENI. Trimming pared 4 bases from V and 3 bases from J, leaving 15 bases between. The DNA of the CDR3 is TGTGCCAGCTCACTGGGACTTTCCCTCGACTATGGCTACACCTTC. This sequence encodes CASSLGLSLDYGYTF. The variable domain in full, completed from reference TRBV18 and TRBJ1-2, reads NAGVMQNPRHLVRRRGQEARLRCSPMKGHSHVYWYRQLPEEGLKFMVYLQKENIIDESGMPKERFSAEFPKEGPSILRIQQVVRGDSAAYFCASSLGLSLDYGYTFGSGTRLTVV.

The DNA for the CDR3 is TGTGCCAGCAGTGAATATCGGGTCCTCAGGGGGCGGGACACTGAAGCTTTCTTT. This codes for CASSEYRVLRGRDTEAFF. The J gene is TRBJ1-1, the V gene TRBV25-1, with 8 bases matching TRBD1. The CDR3 extends over 18 amino acids. Germline CDR1 is MGHDK and CDR2 is SYGVNS. V trimming: 0 bases; J trimming: 3 bases; junction bases outside the gene matches: 12.

This chain links TRBV7-2 with TRBJ1-2; TRBD1 matches 8 bases. Per the germline V gene, CDR1 is SGHTA and CDR2 is FQGNSA. V was clipped by 5 bases and J by 2 bases; unmatched bases: 4. The CDR3 consists of 14 residues. CDR3 DNA: TGTGCCAGCAGCAGGAACAGGGGGAACTATGGCTACACCTTC. Protein product: CASSRNRGNYGYTF.

This chain joins TRBV6-5 and TRBJ2-5; TRBD2 aligns across 8 bases. The germline CDR1 and CDR2 sequences are MNHEY and SVGAGI. The length of the CDR3 is 14 residues. Losses at the gene ends were 11 bases for V and 0 bases for J; bases not matched to a gene: 8. Here the CDR3 reads CAASLSGNQETQYF. The DNA of the CDR3 is TGTGCCGCCAGCCTTAGCGGGAACCAAGAGACCCAGTACTTC.

This clone appeared once. The chain is built from TRBV19 and TRBJ1-4, with D possibly being TRBD1 (5 bases). The CDR3 extends over 14 amino acids. Germline CDR1 reads LNHDA; CDR2 reads SQIVND (reference sequence). Trimming removed 10 bases from V and 7 bases from J, with 19 bases in between. The CDR3: CATSLGGKGEKLFF. CDR3 bases: TGTGCCACATCCTTGGGGGGAAAGGGTGAAAAACTGTTTTTT.

J is TRBJ1-2 and V is TRBV18; 7 bases map to TRBD1. The trim removed 4 bases at V and 1 base at J, leaving 9 bases unmatched. Germline CDR1 and CDR2: KGHSH and LQKENI. The CDR3 is 16 residues long. The CDR3 DNA follows: TGTGCCAGCTCACAGACTACAGGGGCGAATAACTATGGCTACACCTTC. It yields the protein CASSQTTGANNYGYTF.

The rearrangement uses TRBV29-1 and TRBJ1-1, with D perhaps matching TRBD1 (6 bases). With 7 bases removed from V and 4 bases from J, the gap between germline ends came to 13 bases. Per germline, CDR1 SQVTM and CDR2 ANQGSEA. CDR3 length: 12 residues. The CDR3 region is CSAQTGSTEAFF. The CDR3, as DNA: TGCAGCGCCCAAACAGGGAGCACTGAAGCTTTCTTT.